The 28 T cell receptor beta chains below come from one sample, sequenced in a study of blood T cells in healthy people across ages. Together with a sample-barcoded 5' primer, a J-beta primer mix was included in a second PCR lasting roughly 6 to 12 cycles. TCRdb passed the 5' RACE reads through MiXCR, listing each CDR3 protein once. The top ten hold under 5% of the sample, which has 1,500,000 or so distinct CDR3 sequences, less than 45% seen once. Material for sequencing was blood. The receptors here all came from a young woman in good health.

This sequence joins TRBV18 and TRBJ2-1; 7 nucleotides line up with TRBD2. CDR1 is KGHSH, CDR2 LQKENI, per germline. This CDR3 comprises 17 residues. The trim removed 0 bases at V and 0 bases at J, leaving 5 bases unmatched. The CDR3 protein is CASSPPPRGVSYNEQFF. CDR3 coding DNA: TGTGCCAGCTCACCACCTCCCCGGGGGGTCTCCTACAATGAGCAGTTCTTC.

Only a few counts were recorded for this clonotype. The chain combines TRBV6-5 with TRBJ2-7, with 8 bases aligning to TRBD1. Germline loops: CDR1 MNHEY, CDR2 SVGAGI. The CDR3 has 14 amino acids. V lost 2 bases to trimming and J lost 4 bases; unmatched junction nucleotides: 4. In DNA, the CDR3 is TGTGCCAGCAGTTACCACAGGGGGACGTACGAGCAGTACTTC. As protein: CASSYHRGTYEQYF.

This sequence joins TRBV7-8 and TRBJ2-1; TRBD2 matches at 7 bases. The V and J ends lost 1 base and 5 bases, in that order; junction bases with no gene match: 17. Germline values: CDR1 SGHVS, CDR2 FQNEAQ. There are 19 residues in the CDR3. The CDR3 region has the DNA TGTGCCAGCAGCTTAGAGGGGACTATGGCACTAGACAATAACAATGAGCAGTTCTTC. Amino acids: CASSLEGTMALDNNNEQFF.

CDR3 sequence (DNA): TGTGCCTGGAGTGTAACAGGGGGTTATGGCTACACCTTC. It specifies CAWSVTGGYGYTF. V gene TRBV30 combines with J gene TRBJ1-2, with 8 bases aligning to TRBD1. Germline V gene lookup returns CDR1 GTSNPN and CDR2 SVGIG (reference sequence). V lost 0 bases to trimming and J lost 5 bases; unmatched junction nucleotides: 2. The CDR3 runs 13 residues.

The CDR3 DNA follows: TGCAGTGCTAGACCCCGGGGGGCCTACAATGAGCAGTACTTC. It specifies CSARPRGAYNEQYF. This chain connects TRBV20-1 to TRBJ2-1; possibly TRBD2 for D (7 bases). Gene TRBJ2-7 matches the end of the DNA better, so the J call may be wrong. The CDR3 runs 14 residues. Germline CDR1 reads DFQATT; CDR2 reads SNEGSKA (reference sequence).

In this sample, this clonotype turned up a few times. The genes are TRBV15 and TRBJ2-7; D is unclear. The CDR3 extends over 15 amino acids. Germline CDR1 and CDR2: LNHNV and YYDKDF (reference sequence). Trimming pared 3 bases from V and 2 bases from J, leaving 14 bases between. The CDR3 bases are TGTGCCACCAGCAGGGACGCTACGTCTACCTACGAGCAGTACTTC. It yields the protein CATSRDATSTYEQYF.

The chain is built from TRBV20-1 and TRBJ2-3; 8 nucleotides align to TRBD2. CDR3 length: 13 amino acids. Germline V lookup: CDR1 DFQATT, CDR2 SNEGSKA (reference sequence). Trimming took 5 bases from V and 5 from J; bases not matched to a gene: 6. The CDR3 spells CSAGGRGGDTQYF. In DNA, the CDR3 is TGCAGTGCTGGTGGTCGGGGGGGAGATACGCAGTATTTT.

The chain employs TRBV19 and TRBJ2-7; 8 bases align to TRBD1. The V segment lost 1 base and the J segment 3 bases; nucleotides outside the gene matches: 2. The CDR3 is 14 residues long. Germline values: CDR1 LNHDA, CDR2 SQIVND (reference sequence). In nucleotides, the CDR3 is TGTGCCAGTAGTATAGGGACAGGGTACTACGAGCAGTACTTC. Its protein product is CASSIGTGYYEQYF.

This clonotype was counted a few times. The rearrangement uses TRBV6-5 and TRBJ2-2, with a possible D match to TRBD1 (5 bases). This CDR3 comprises 14 residues. The germline V gene has CDR1 MNHEY and CDR2 SVGAGI. The V and J ends lost 0 bases and 5 bases respectively, with 7 bases between them. The CDR3 region has the DNA TGTGCCAGCAGTTACTCGCCAGGGACCGGGGAGCTGTTTTTT. This gives the protein CASSYSPGTGELFF.

This clonotype turned up a few times. The chain couples TRBV6-5 to TRBJ2-7; TRBD1 might be the D (5 bases). Germline V gene data show CDR1 as MNHEY and CDR2 as SVGAGI. The CDR3 is 13 residues long. V was trimmed by 6 bases and J by 2 bases, leaving 11 bases between them. The CDR3 nucleotides are TGTGCCAGCAGCTACGCAGGGCCCTACGAGCAGTACTTC. Encoded protein: CASSYAGPYEQYF.

This clonotype was seen more than once but under ten times. This chain uses TRBV6-2 or TRBV6-3 with TRBJ2-7, with TRBD2 as a possible D gene (5 bases). The germline V gene has CDR1 MNHEY and CDR2 SVGEGT. The CDR3 has 14 amino acids. V lost 5 bases and J lost 2, with 13 bases in between. DNA of the CDR3: TGTGCCAGCAGTGAAAACGGGGATACCTACGAGCAGTACTTC. Translation: CASSENGDTYEQYF.

This clonotype was picked up a small number of times. V gene TRBV2 combines with J gene TRBJ1-1; 8 positions match TRBD1. Trimming at V came to 7 bases and at J to 11 bases, leaving 6 bases not matched to a gene. CDR3 length: 11 residues. CDR1 is SNHLY and CDR2 is FYNNEI in the germline V gene. Written as DNA, the CDR3 is TGTGCCAGCACACCGACAGGGGTCGCTTTCTTT. The encoded protein is CASTPTGVAFF.

V gene TRBV27 combines with J gene TRBJ2-7; D may match TRBD1 or TRBD2 (5 bases each). This CDR3 has 16 residues. Trimming removed 3 bases from V and 1 base from J, with 16 bases in between. The germline V gene has CDR1 MNHEY and CDR2 SMNVEV (reference sequence). The CDR3 coding sequence is TGTGCCAGCAGTTTTTCGGGACCGAACCTATCCTACGAGCAGTACTTC. This sequence encodes CASSFSGPNLSYEQYF.

This clonotype has at least ten counts. The J gene is TRBJ2-1, the V gene TRBV7-2; 8 nucleotides line up with TRBD2. The CDR3 spans 16 residues. V lost 3 bases, J lost 0 bases, and 4 bases stayed unmatched. CDR1 is SGHTA and CDR2 is FQGNSA in the germline V gene. The CDR3 DNA is TGTGCCAGCAGCTTCACCGGGACTAGCTCCTACAATGAGCAGTTCTTC. Its protein product is CASSFTGTSSYNEQFF.

The rearrangement joins TRBV12-3 or TRBV12-4 to TRBJ1-5; TRBD1 matches 7 bases. Trimming cost V 4 bases and J 1 base; bases outside gene matches: 10. CDR3 length: 17 residues. CDR3 DNA sequence: TGTGCCAGCAGTTCTCGGGTTACAGGGGCCAGCAATCAGCCCCAGCATTTT. Encoded protein: CASSSRVTGASNQPQHF.

The J gene is TRBJ1-1, the V gene TRBV7-2, with D unclear. Germline loops: CDR1 SGHTA, CDR2 FQGNSA. Deletions cut 7 bases from V and 1 base from J, with 16 bases between. This CDR3 contains 15 residues. The CDR3 region has the DNA TGTGCCAGCAACTCCTGGGATACCTCGAACACTGAAGCTTTCTTT. It yields the protein CASNSWDTSNTEAFF.

This clonotype was seen a handful of times. The J gene is TRBJ2-3, the V gene TRBV6-6, with 9 bases that match TRBD2. Per germline, CDR1 MNHNY and CDR2 SVGAGI (reference sequence). Trimming cost V 2 bases and J 5 bases; bases outside gene matches: 2. This CDR3 region has 14 residues. Here the CDR3 reads CASSYGGGVDTQYF. Here the CDR3 DNA reads TGTGCCAGCAGTTACGGCGGGGGGGTAGATACGCAGTATTTT.

V gene TRBV29-1 combines with J gene TRBJ2-3; 11 nucleotides agree with TRBD2. The CDR3 runs 16 residues. V dropped 4 bases and J dropped 0; count of bases not matched to a gene: 6. The germline CDR1 and CDR2 sequences are SQVTM and ANQGSEA. CDR3 DNA: TGCAGCGTTGTCGGGACTAGCGGTATAAGCACAGATACGCAGTATTTT. Translating gives CSVVGTSGISTDTQYF.

The chain has TRBV7-2 and TRBJ2-1; D gene ambiguous. Looked up from germline, CDR1 is SGHTA and CDR2 is FQGNSA. The V and J ends lost 0 bases and 10 bases respectively, with 13 bases between them. The CDR3 spans 14 residues. The CDR3, as DNA: TGTGCCAGCAGCTTAGCGACACGAAACGGGGAGCAGTTCTTC. Protein: CASSLATRNGEQFF.

The J gene is TRBJ2-1, the V gene TRBV19; possible D gene TRBD1, 6 bases. Germline assignment: CDR1 LNHDA and CDR2 SQIVND (reference sequence). V lost 3 bases, J lost 6 bases, and 12 bases lay in between. CDR3 length equals 14 residues. The CDR3 DNA is TGTGCCAGTAGTATGGGCGCCAGGGGCAATGAGCAGTTCTTC. Translated: CASSMGARGNEQFF.

This chain links TRBV29-1 with TRBJ1-2; D gene ambiguous. CDR1 is SQVTM, CDR2 ANQGSEA, per germline. The CDR3 is 13 residues long. Trimming left V 1 base short and J 4 bases short, with 10 bases between. DNA for the CDR3: TGCAGCGTTGAAGGGAGAGACCGCTATGGCTACACCTTC. Protein: CSVEGRDRYGYTF.

There are a few counts of this clonotype. The chain is built from TRBV7-2 and TRBJ2-1; the D gene is possibly TRBD1 (5 bases). The CDR3 totals 15 residues. Germline assignment: CDR1 SGHTA and CDR2 FQGNSA. V lost 0 bases, J lost 6 bases, and 12 bases lay in between. For the CDR3, the DNA is TGTGCCAGCAGCTTAGCTTCTGGGGCCCCCAATGAGCAGTTCTTC. This translates into CASSLASGAPNEQFF.

The chain couples TRBV6-5 to TRBJ1-2; 8 nucleotides line up with TRBD1. CDR1 is MNHEY, CDR2 SVGAGI, per germline. This CDR3 spans 13 amino acids. With V trimmed by 5 bases and J by 7 bases, 6 bases remained unmatched. CDR3: CASSDDRGSGYTF. The CDR3 region has the DNA TGTGCCAGCAGTGACGACAGGGGAAGTGGCTACACCTTC.

The genes are TRBV4-1 and TRBJ1-5; TRBD1 matches 7 bases. This CDR3 spans 15 amino acids. Germline CDR1 reads MGHRA; CDR2 reads YSYEKL. V lost 4 bases to trimming and J lost 7 bases; unmatched junction nucleotides: 10. The CDR3 here is CASSLSQTGRQPQHF. DNA of the CDR3: TGCGCCAGCAGCCTTTCCCAGACAGGGCGGCAGCCCCAGCATTTT.

This rearrangement joins TRBV29-1 to TRBJ2-1; D possibly corresponds to TRBD2 (6 bases). From germline, CDR1 is SQVTM and CDR2 ANQGSEA. The CDR3 is 14 residues long. The CDR3 coding sequence is TGCAGTCCCATCAGGGACTTCCCCTACAATGAGCAGTTCTTC. This encodes CSPIRDFPYNEQFF.

This clonotype was seen more than once but under ten times. This sequence joins TRBV11-2 and TRBJ2-1; 11 bases fit TRBD2. This CDR3 contains 16 residues. Germline assignment: CDR1 SGHAT and CDR2 FQNNGV. Unmatched junction bases numbered 10, after V lost 5 bases and J lost 7 bases. CDR3 DNA: TGTGCCAGCAGCCCTTCACTAGCGGGGGCCTTAAATGAGCAGTTCTTC. Its translation is CASSPSLAGALNEQFF. Using reference TRBV11-2 and TRBJ2-1 for the parts outside the CDR3, the full variable domain is EAGVAQSPRYKIIEKRQSVAFWCNPISGHATLYWYQQILGQGPKLLIQFQNNGVVDDSQLPKDRFSAERLKGVDSTLKIQPAKLEDSAVYLCASSPSLAGALNEQFFGPGTRLTVL.

The V gene is TRBV14, the J gene TRBJ1-2, with D perhaps TRBD1 (6 bases). Trimming stripped 4 bases from V and 2 bases from J, with 14 bases between. Germline CDR1 and CDR2: SGHDN and FVKESK. The CDR3 has 15 residues. The CDR3 nucleotides are TGTGCCAGCAGCCCCGTAGGGGGGGCGAACTATGGCTACACCTTC. It yields the protein CASSPVGGANYGYTF.

Details on this clonotype: A single base separates this from a much larger clone, so it may be a read error. The V and J genes are TRBV10-3 and TRBJ2-7; 11 bases are shared with TRBD2. The J segment lost 7 bases and the V segment lost 6 bases, leaving 14 bases of the junction unmatched. Per germline, CDR1 ENHRY and CDR2 SYGVKD. This CDR3 is 16 amino acids long. The CDR3 region is CAISSLSGGASNEQYF. The CDR3, as DNA: TGTGCCATCAGCTCTCTTAGCGGGGGGGCCTCCAATGAGCAGTACTTC.